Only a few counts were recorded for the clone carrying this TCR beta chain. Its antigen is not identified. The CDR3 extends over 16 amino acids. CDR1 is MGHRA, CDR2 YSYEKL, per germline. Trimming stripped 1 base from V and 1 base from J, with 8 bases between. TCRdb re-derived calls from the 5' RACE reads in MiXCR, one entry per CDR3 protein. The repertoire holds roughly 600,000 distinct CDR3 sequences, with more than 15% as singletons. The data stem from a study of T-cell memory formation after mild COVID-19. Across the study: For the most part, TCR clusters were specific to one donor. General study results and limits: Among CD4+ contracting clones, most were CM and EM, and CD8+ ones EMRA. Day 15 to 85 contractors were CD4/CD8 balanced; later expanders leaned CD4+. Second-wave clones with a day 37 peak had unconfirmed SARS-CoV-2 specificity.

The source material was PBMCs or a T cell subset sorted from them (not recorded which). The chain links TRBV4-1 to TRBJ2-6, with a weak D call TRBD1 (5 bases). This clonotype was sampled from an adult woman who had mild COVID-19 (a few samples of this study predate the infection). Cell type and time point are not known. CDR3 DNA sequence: TGCGCCAGCAGCCAAGCAGGGTTTTCTGGGGCCAACGTCCTGACTTTC. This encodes CASSQAGFSGANVLTF.